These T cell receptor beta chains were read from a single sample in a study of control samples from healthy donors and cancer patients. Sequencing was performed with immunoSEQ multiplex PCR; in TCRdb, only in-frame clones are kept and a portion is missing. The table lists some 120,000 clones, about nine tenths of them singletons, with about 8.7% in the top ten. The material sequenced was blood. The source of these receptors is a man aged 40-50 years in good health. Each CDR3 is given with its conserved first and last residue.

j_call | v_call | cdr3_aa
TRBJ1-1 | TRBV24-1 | CATSGQGAGTEAFF
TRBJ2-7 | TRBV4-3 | CASSQVFDSSYEQYF
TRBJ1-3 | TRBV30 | CAWRRGDGHTIYF
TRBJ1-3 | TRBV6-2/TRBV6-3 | CASSWQRSGNTIYF
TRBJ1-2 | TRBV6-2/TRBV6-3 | CASSYFPRGDGYTF
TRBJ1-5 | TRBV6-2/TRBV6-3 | CASSFPSGQVLYQPQHF
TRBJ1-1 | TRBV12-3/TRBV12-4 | CASRQGHYTEAFF
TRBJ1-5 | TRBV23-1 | CASSPMVHLISPQHF
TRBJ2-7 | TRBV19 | CASSSVGASSYEQYF
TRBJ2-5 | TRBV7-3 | CASSPGGYQETQYF
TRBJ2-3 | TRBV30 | CAWGTGGPTDTQYF
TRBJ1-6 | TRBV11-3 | CASSNRGLSNSPLHF
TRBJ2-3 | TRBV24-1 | CATSLQTDTQYF
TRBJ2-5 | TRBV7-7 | CASSLGAAPYETQYF
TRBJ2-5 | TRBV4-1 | CASSEGLAGSIKTQYF
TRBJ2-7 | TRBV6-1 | CASSEGTIRGEQYF
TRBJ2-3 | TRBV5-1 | CASSPQPSSTDTQYF
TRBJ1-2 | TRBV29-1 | CSARDRGHGYTF
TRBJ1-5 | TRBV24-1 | CATSDPFGGNQPQHF
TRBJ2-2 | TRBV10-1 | CASSESSAGELFF
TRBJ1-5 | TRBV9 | CASSVGQGRDQPQHF
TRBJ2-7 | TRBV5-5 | CASSSGTGFYWQYF
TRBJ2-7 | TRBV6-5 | CASSPGTGLHEQYF
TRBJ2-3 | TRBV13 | CASSLAQGARLTQYF
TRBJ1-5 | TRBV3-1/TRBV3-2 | CASSPGQRNQPQHF
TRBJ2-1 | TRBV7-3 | CASSPRGPNEQFF
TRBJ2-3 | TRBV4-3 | CASSQGGGHSTDTQYF
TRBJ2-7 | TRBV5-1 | CASPGAAEGEQYF